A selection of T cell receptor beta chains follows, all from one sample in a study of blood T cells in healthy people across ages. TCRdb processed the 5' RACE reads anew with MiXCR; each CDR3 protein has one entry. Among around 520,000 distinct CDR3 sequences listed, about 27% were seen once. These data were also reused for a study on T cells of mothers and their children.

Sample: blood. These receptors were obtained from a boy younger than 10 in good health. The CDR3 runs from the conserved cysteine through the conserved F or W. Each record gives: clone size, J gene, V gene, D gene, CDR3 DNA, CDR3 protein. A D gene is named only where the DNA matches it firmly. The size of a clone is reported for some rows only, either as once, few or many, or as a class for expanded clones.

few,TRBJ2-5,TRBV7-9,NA,TGTGCCAGCAGCTTAACGACTCTCCCCAACAGACCACTAACCCAGTACTTC,CASSLTTLPNRPLTQYF
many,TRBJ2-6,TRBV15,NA,TGTGCCACCAGCAGATGGACGGGACCCTCTGACGCCAACGTCCTGACTTTC,CATSRWTGPSDANVLTF
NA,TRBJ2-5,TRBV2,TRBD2,TGTGCCAGCAGCGAGACTAGCGGGGGGGGACAAGAGACCCAGTACTTC,CASSETSGGGQETQYF
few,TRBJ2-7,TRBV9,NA,TGTGCCAGCAGCGCCCTCTCCGGGACCATTGGCGACGAGCAGTACTTC,CASSALSGTIGDEQYF
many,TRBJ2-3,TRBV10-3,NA,TGTGCCATCGGGGTAGCGATAGGTACAGATACGCAGTATTTT,CAIGVAIGTDTQYF
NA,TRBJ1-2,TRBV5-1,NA,TGCGCCAGCAGCTCGGAGGAGGAACGCTATGGCTACACCTTC,CASSSEEERYGYTF
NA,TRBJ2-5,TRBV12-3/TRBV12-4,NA,TGTGCCAGCACCTCGACTACCCAAGAGACCCAGTACTTC,CASTSTTQETQYF
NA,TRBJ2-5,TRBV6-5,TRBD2,TGTGCCAGCAGCCGTAGCGGGCCAGAGACCCAGTACTTC,CASSRSGPETQYF
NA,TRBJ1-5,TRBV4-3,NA,TGCGCCAGCAGCCAAGATCTCCGGGATCAGCCCCAGCATTTT,CASSQDLRDQPQHF
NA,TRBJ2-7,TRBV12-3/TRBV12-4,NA,TGTGCCAGCAGTTTTGGAGGCGAGCAGTACTTC,CASSFGGEQYF
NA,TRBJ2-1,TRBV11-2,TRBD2,TGTGCCAGCAGCTCCTCCGAAGCGGGGTTCTACAATGAGCAGTTCTTC,CASSSSEAGFYNEQFF
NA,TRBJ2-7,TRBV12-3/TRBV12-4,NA,TGTGCCAGCAGTTTTACGTTTGACCCCTACGAGCAGTACTTC,CASSFTFDPYEQYF
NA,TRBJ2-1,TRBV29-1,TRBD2,TGCAGCGTTGAGCGGGAGTACGGAAATGAGCAGTTCTTC,CSVEREYGNEQFF
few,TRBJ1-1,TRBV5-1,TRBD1,TGCGCCAGCAGCGTGGGCACAGGGGGCCGACTAGGGACTGAAGCTTTCTTT,CASSVGTGGRLGTEAFF
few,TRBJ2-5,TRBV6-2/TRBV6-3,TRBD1,TGTGCCAGCAGGGATTTCATGGGGACAGGGGTTGAAGAGACCCAGTACTTC,CASRDFMGTGVEETQYF